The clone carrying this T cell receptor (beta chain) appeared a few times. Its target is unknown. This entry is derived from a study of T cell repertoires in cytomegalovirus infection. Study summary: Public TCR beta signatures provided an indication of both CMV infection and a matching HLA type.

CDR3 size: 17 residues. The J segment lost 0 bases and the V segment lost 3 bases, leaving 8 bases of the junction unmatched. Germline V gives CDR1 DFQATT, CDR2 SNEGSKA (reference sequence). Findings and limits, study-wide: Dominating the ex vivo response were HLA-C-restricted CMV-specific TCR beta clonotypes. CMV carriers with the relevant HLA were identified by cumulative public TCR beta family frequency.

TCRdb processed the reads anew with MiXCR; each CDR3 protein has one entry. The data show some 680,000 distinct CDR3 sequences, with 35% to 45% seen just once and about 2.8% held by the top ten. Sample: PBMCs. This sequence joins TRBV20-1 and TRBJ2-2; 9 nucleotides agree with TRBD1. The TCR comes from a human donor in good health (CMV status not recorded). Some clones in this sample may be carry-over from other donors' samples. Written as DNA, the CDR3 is TGCAGTGCTAGGAGGGACAGGGTACCCGCGAACACCGGGGAGCTGTTTTTT. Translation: CSARRDRVPANTGELFF.